This TCR beta chain was captured by sequencing in a study of CD8+ T cells in alopecia areata. CDR3 size: 16 residues. V was clipped by 3 bases and J by 2 bases, with 16 bases between them. In germline, CDR1 is LNHNV, CDR2 YYDKDF (reference sequence). In each case, RNA was isolated and then reverse transcribed into cDNA as the sequencing template. Data came from immunoSEQ multiplex PCR; TCRdb stores just in-frame clones and leaves some out. The sample lists approximately 100,000 clones, 55% occurring once. The source of this sequence is a human donor in good health. Sequenced input: CD4+ T cells sorted from blood. The chain recombines TRBV15 with TRBJ2-5; perhaps D is TRBD1 or TRBD2 (5 bases each). CDR3 amino acids: CATSRDFTGLQETQYF. The CDR3 DNA sequence: TGTGCCACCAGCAGGGATTTCACAGGACTTCAAGAGACCCAGTACTTC.